This TCR beta chain stems from a study of shared clonotypes between healthy human individuals. Profiling relied on immunoSEQ multiplex PCR, and the TCRdb table lists in-frame clones only, not all of them. The sample yields 550,000 to 650,000 clones, about 96% seen once. To note about this clone: Its antigen remains unidentified.

Germline V gene data show CDR1 as SGHVS and CDR2 as FQNEAQ. Deletions cut 4 bases from V and 3 bases from J, with 10 bases between. CDR3 size: 13 residues. Study observations and caveats: Unshared clonotypes carried lower generation probabilities than those common to all four donors. Memory subsets generally showed smaller estimated richness than naive subsets did.

Naive CD8 isolation took CD45RO-negative cells positively selected for CCR7 and excluded terminally differentiated effector memory CD45RA+ cells. The V gene is TRBV7-8, the J gene TRBJ2-7; possible D gene TRBD2, 5 bases. Material: naive CD8+ T cells sorted from blood. The TCR comes from a woman aged 25 to 39 in good health. The CDR3 sequence: CASSWTSIYEQYF. The CDR3 DNA reads as TGTGCCAGCAGCTGGACTTCCATCTACGAGCAGTACTTC. The full variable domain, its missing parts supplied by reference TRBV7-8 and TRBJ2-7, is GAGVSQSPRYKVAKRGQDVALRCDPISGHVSLFWYQQALGQGPEFLTYFQNEAQLDKSGLPSDRFFAERPEGSVSTLKIQRTQQEDSAVYLCASSWTSIYEQYFGPGTRLTVT.